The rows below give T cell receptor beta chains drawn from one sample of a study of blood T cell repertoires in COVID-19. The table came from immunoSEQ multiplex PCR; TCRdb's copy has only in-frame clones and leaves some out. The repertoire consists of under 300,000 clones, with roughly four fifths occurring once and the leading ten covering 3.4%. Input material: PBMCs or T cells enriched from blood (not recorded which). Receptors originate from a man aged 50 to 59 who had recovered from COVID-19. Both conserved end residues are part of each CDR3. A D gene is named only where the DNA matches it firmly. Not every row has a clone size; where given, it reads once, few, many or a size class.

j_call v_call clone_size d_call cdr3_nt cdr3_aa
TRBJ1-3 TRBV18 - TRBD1 TGTGCCAGCTCACGCCCGACAGGGAGCGGAAACACCATATATTTT CASSRPTGSGNTIYF
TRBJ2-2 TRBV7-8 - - TGTGCCAGCAGGGTCGACACTTTTAACACCGGGGAGCTGTTTTTT CASRVDTFNTGELFF
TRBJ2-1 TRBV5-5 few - TGTGCCAGCAGCTTGTCTACGGGAACGGATGAGCAGTTCTTC CASSLSTGTDEQFF
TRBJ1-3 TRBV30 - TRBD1 TGTGCCTGGAGTCTCCGCATGACAGGGGCTGGAAACACCATATATTTT CAWSLRMTGAGNTIYF
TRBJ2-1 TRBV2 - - TGTGCCAGCTCTTCAAGCGGGAATGAGCAGTTCTTC CASSSSGNEQFF
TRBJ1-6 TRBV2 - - TGTGCCAGCAGTGAATGGGCGGGGGGCGCCGGTAATTCACCCCTCCACTTT CASSEWAGGAGNSPLHF
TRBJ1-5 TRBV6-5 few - TGTGCCACCAGATCCCGGGGATCTAATCAGCCCCAGCATTTT CATRSRGSNQPQHF
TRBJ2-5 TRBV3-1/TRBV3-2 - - TGTGCCAGCAGCCAAGATGCAGAACAAGAGACCCAGTACTTC CASSQDAEQETQYF
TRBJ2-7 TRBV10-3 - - TGTGCCATCAAGGAGGGCCTGGGGGAGCAGTACTTC CAIKEGLGEQYF
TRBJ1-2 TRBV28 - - TGTGCCAGCAGCCAGGCAGCCTATGGCTACACCTTC CASSQAAYGYTF
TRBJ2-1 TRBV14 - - TGTGCCAGCAGCCAAGCGGGGTCCTACAATGAGCAGTTCTTC CASSQAGSYNEQFF
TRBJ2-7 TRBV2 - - TGTGCCAGCAGTGAAAGTATAAGGCAGGAAATTGGCTACGAGCAGTACTTC CASSESIRQEIGYEQYF
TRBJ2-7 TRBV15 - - TGTGCCACCAGCAGAGATCTGACAGGAGAGCAGTACTTC CATSRDLTGEQYF
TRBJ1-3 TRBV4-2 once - TGTGCCAGCAGCCAAGGCGAGGATATCCGCTCTGGAAACACCATATATTTT CASSQGEDIRSGNTIYF
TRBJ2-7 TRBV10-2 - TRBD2 TGCGCCAGCAGAGGACTAGCGGGAGTTGAGCAGTACTTC CASRGLAGVEQYF
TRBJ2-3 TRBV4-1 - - TGCGCCAGCAGCCAAGTCCCCGGAGGGGCGAGCACAGATACGCAGTATTTT CASSQVPGGASTDTQYF
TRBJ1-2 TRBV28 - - TGTGCCAGCAGGGGGCGCAGCTATGGCTACACCTTC CASRGRSYGYTF
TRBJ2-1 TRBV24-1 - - TGTGCCACCAGTGATTTGGGCGACAGCTCCTACAATGAGCAGTTCTTC CATSDLGDSSYNEQFF
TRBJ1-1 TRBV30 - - TGTGCCTGGAGTGGCCTAACGGGGTCCATGAACACTGAAGCTTTCTTT CAWSGLTGSMNTEAFF
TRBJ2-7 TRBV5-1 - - TGCGCCAGCAGCAGTCAAGGTTCCCTCGGAGACGAGCAGTACTTC CASSSQGSLGDEQYF
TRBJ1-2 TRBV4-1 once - TGCGCCAGCAGCCAGGGGTGGAGGGTGGATGGCTACACCTTC CASSQGWRVDGYTF
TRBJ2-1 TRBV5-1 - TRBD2 TGCGCCAGCAGTAAGCGGGAGGGCTCCTACAATGAGCAGTTCTTC CASSKREGSYNEQFF
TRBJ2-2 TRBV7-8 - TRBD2 TGTGCCAGCAGCACGGGACTAGCGGGAGCCCACAGCACCGGAGAGCTGTTTTTT CASSTGLAGAHSTGELFF
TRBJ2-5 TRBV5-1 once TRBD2 TGCGCCAGCAGCTTGGTAGCACTAGCGGGAGGGGTGACCCAGTACTTC CASSLVALAGGVTQYF
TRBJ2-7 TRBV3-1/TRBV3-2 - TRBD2 TGTGCCAGCAGCCAGCGGGCGGTGGCGGGAGGCGTCGAGCAGTACTTC CASSQRAVAGGVEQYF
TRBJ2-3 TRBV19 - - TGTGCCAGTAGTGGGGAGGCGGGGGCGCGCACAGATACGCAGTATTTT CASSGEAGARTDTQYF
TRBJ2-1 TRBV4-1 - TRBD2 TGCGCCAGCAGCCAAGCCGGGACTAGCTTCGATGAGCAGTTCTTC CASSQAGTSFDEQFF
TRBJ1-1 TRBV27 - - TGTGCCAGCAGTTTTTCGACCTCAGGGAACACTGAAGCTTTCTTT CASSFSTSGNTEAFF
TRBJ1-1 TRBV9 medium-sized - TGTGCCAGCAGCGTTAATATCTTGAACACTGAAGCTTTCTTT CASSVNILNTEAFF
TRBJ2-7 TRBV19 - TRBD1 TGTGCCAGTAGGGGGGACAGCTGGGAGCAGTACTTC CASRGDSWEQYF
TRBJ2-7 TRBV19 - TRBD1 TGTGCCAGTAGCCACAGGGGTTCGTACGAGCAGTACTTC CASSHRGSYEQYF
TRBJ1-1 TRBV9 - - TGTGCCAGCAGCGTAGGGCCGACGCGGGGGGCAGACACTGAAGCTTTCTTT CASSVGPTRGADTEAFF
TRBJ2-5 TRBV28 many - TGTGCCAGTATGGGGCAGGGGAATGGGCAAGAGACCCAGTACTTC CASMGQGNGQETQYF
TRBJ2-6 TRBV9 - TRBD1 TGTGCCAGCAGCTCGGGACAGACCTCTAAGCCTGGGGCCAACGTCCTGACTTTC CASSSGQTSKPGANVLTF
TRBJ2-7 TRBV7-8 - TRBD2 TGTGCCAGCAGCCCGCCGAGGCTAGCGGGAGGGATCAATCCCTACGAGCAGTACTTC CASSPPRLAGGINPYEQYF
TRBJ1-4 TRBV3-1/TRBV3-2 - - TGTGCCAGCAGCCAGAGCGACAGGACCAGGGAAAAACTGTTTTTT CASSQSDRTREKLFF
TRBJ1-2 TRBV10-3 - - TGTGCCATCAGCCGCACCCCAGGGTCTAACTATGGCTACACCTTC CAISRTPGSNYGYTF
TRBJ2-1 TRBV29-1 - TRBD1 TGCAGCGTTGAAACAGGGGGTTACAATGAGCAGTTCTTC CSVETGGYNEQFF
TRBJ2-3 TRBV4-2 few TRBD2 TGTGCCAGCAGCCAAGAGGAGGTGGCGGGGGGGTTCGCAGATACGCAGTATTTT CASSQEEVAGGFADTQYF
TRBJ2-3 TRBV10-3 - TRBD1 TGTGCCATCACGGACAGGCCCACAGATACGCAGTATTTT CAITDRPTDTQYF
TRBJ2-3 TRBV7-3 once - TGTGCCAGCAGCTTAGGAGGGGTCAGCACAGATACGCAGTATTTT CASSLGGVSTDTQYF
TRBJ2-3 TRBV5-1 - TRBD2 TGCGCCAGCAGCTTGGTTTCCGGGACTAGCGGCACAGATACGCAGTATTTT CASSLVSGTSGTDTQYF
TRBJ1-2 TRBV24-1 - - TGTGCCACCAGTGGGGAGGGCGACTATGGCTACACCTTC CATSGEGDYGYTF
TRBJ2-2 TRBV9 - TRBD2 TGTGCCAGCAGGAGGGGACCGACGGGAGGGTACACCGGGGAGCTGTTTTTT CASRRGPTGGYTGELFF
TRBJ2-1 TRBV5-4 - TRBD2 TGTGCCAGCAGCTCCCAAAGTCCGGGGGGGGAATGGCAGTTCTTC CASSSQSPGGEWQFF
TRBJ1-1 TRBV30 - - TGTGCCTCGGGAGGGCTCTTGAACACTGAAGCTTTCTTT CASGGLLNTEAFF
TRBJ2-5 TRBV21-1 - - TGTGCCAGCAGCAAAGGGGCGCGAGAGCGGGGGGCACCCACTACCGAAGAGACCCAGTACTTC CASSKGARERGAPTTEETQYF
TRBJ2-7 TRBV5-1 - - TGCGCCAGCAGCTTACAGGGTTCCCCCTACGAGCAGTACTTC CASSLQGSPYEQYF
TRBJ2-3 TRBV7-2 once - TGTGCCAGCAGCTTAGCCCAGGGGGGAACAGATACGCAGTATTTT CASSLAQGGTDTQYF
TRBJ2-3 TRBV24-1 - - TGTGCCACCAGTGACCGCGGGACGGCAAAAGGGGATACGCAGTATTTT CATSDRGTAKGDTQYF